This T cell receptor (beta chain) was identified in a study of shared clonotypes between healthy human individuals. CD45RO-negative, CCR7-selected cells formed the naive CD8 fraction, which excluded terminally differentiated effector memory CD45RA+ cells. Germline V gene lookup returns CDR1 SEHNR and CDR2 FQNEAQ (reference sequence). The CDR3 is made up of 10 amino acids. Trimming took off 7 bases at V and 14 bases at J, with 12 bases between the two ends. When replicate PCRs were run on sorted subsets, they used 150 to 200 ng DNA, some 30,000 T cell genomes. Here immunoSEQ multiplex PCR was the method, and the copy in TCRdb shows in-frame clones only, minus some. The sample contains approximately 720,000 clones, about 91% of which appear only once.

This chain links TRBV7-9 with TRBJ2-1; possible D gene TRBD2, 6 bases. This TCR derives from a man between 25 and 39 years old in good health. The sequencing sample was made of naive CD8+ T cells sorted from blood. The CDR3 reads CASIGTAEFF. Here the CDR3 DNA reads TGTGCCAGCATTGGGACTGCCGAGTTCTTC.